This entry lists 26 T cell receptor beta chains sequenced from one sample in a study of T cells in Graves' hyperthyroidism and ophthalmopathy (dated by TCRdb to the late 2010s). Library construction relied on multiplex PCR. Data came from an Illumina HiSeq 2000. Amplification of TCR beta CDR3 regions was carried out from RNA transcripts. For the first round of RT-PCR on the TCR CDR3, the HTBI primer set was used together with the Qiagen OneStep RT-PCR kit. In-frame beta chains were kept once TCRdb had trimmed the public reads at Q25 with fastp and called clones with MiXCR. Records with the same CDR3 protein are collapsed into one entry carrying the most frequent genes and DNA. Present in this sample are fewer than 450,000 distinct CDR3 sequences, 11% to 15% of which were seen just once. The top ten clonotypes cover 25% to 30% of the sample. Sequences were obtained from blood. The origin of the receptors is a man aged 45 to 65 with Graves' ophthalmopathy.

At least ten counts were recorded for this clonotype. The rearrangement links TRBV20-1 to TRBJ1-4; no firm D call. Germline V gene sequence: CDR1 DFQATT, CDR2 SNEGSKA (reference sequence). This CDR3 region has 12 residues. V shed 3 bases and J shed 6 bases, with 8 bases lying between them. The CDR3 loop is CSARRTDEKLFF. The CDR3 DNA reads TGCAGTGCTAGGAGGACGGATGAAAAACTGTTTTTT.

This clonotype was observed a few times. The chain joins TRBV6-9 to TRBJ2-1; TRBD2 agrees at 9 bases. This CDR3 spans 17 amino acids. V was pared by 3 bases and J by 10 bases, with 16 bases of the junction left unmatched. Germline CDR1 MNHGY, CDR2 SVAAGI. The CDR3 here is CASSYQFSGRGPGEQFF. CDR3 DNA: TGTGCCAGCAGTTACCAGTTTAGCGGGAGAGGGCCGGGCGAGCAGTTCTTC.

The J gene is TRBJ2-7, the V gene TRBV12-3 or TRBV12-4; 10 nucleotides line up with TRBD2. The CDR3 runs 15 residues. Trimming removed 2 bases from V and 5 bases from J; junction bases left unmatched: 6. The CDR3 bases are TGTGCCAGCAGTTTACAGGCTAGCGGGAGCCACGAGCAGTACTTC. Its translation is CASSLQASGSHEQYF.

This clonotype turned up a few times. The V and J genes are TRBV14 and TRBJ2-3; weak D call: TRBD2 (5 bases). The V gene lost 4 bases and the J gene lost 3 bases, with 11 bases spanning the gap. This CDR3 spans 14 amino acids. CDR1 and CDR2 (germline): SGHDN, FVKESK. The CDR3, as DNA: TGTGCCAGCAGCCGGAGGATTTGGACAGATACGCAGTATTTT. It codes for CASSRRIWTDTQYF.

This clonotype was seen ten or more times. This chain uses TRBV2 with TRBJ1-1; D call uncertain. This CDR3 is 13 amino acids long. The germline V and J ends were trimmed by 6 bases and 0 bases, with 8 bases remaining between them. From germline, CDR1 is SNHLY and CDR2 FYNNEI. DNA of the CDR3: TGTGCCAGCAGGGGAAACATGAACACTGAAGCTTTCTTT. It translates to CASRGNMNTEAFF.

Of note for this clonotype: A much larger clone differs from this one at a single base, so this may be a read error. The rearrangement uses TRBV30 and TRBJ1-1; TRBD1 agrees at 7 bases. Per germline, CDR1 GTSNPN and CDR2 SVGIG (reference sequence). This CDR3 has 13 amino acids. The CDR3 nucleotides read TGTGCCCGGAGCCCAGGGGGTCCCACTGAAGCTTTCTTT. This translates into CARSPGGPTEAFF.

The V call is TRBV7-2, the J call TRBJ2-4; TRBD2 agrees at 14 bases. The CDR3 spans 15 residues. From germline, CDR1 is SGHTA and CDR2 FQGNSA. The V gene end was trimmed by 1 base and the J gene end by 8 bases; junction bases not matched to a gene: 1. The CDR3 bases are TGTGCCAGCAGCTTAGGACTAGCGGGAGGGGACATTCAGTACTTC. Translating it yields CASSLGLAGGDIQYF.

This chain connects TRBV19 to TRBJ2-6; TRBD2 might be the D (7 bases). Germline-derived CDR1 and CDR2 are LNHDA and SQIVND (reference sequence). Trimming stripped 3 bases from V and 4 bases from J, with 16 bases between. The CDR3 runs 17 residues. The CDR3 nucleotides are TGTGCCAGTAGTATTTTTAGGGGGAGGGCCGGGGCCAACGTCCTGACTTTC. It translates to CASSIFRGRAGANVLTF.

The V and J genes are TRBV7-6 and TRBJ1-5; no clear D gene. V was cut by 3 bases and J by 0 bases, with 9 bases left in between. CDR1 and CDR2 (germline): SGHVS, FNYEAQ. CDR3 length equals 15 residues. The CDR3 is CASSFSRVSNQPQHF. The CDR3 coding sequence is TGTGCCAGCAGCTTCTCAAGGGTTAGCAATCAGCCCCAGCATTTT.

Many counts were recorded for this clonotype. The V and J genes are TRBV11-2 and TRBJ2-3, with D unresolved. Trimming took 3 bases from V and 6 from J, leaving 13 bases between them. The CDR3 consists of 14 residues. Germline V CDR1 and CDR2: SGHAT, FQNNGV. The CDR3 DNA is TGTGCCAGCAGCTTGGTGGGATTGATGGATACGCAGTATTTT. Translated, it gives CASSLVGLMDTQYF.

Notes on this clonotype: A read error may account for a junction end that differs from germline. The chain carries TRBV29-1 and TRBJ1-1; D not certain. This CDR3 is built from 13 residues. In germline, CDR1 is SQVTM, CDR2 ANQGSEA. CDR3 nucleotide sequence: TGCAGCGTGGAAGTCCGGGGGAACACTGAAGCTTTCTTT. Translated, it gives CSVEVRGNTEAFF. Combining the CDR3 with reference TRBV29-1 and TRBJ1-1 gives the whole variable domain SAVISQKPSRDICQRGTSLTIQCQVDSQVTMMFWYRQQPGQSLTLIATANQGSEATYESGFVIDKFPISRPNLTFSTLTVSNMSPEDSSIYLCSVEVRGNTEAFFGQGTRLTVV.

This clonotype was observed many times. This CDR3 is CASSLSMRIEQYF. CDR3 nucleotides: TGTGCCAGCAGCTTATCCATGAGGATCGAGCAGTACTTC. The chain combines TRBV7-9 with TRBJ2-7; unclear D gene. V lost 2 bases and J 6 bases, leaving 11 bases between the germline ends. CDR3 size: 13 residues. The V gene's germline CDR1 is SEHNR and CDR2 FQNEAQ (reference sequence).

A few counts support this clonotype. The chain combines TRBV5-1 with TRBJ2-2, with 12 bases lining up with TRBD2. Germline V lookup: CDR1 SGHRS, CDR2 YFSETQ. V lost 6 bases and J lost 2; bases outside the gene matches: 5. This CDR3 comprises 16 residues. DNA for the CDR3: TGCGCCAGCACCCAGACTAGCGGGAGAAACACCGGGGAGCTGTTTTTT. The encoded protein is CASTQTSGRNTGELFF.

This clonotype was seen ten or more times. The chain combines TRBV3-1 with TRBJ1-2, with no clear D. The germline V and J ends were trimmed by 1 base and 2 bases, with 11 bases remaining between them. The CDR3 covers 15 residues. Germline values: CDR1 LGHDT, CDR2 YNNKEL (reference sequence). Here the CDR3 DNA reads TGTGCCAGCAGCCAAGGACCAGCGCCAAACTATGGCTACACCTTC. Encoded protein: CASSQGPAPNYGYTF.

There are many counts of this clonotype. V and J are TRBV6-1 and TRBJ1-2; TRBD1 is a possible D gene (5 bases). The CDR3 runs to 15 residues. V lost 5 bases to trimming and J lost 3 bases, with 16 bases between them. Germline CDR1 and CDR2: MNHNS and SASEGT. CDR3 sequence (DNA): TGTGCCAGCAGTTATTCTACCAGGGCGCACTATGGCTACACCTTC. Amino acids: CASSYSTRAHYGYTF.

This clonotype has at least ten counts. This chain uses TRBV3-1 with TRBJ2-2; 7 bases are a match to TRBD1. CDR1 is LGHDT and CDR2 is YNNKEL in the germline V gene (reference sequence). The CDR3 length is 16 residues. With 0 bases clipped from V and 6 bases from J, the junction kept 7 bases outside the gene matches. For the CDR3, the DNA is TGTGCCAGCAGCCAAGACGGCGAGGGGGCGGCCGGGGAGCTGTTTTTT. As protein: CASSQDGEGAAGELFF.

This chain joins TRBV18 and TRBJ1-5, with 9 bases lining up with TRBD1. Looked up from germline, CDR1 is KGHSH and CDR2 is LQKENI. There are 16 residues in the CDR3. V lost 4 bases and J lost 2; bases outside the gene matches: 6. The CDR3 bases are TGTGCCAGCTCACTACAGGGGGCTCAAGGCAATCAGCCCCAGCATTTT. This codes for CASSLQGAQGNQPQHF.

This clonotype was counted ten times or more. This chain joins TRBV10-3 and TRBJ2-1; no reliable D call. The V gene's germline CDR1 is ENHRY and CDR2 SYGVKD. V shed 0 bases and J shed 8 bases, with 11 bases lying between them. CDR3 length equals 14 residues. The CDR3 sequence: CAISESGERDEQFF. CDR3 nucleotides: TGTGCCATCAGTGAGTCCGGAGAAAGGGATGAGCAGTTCTTC.

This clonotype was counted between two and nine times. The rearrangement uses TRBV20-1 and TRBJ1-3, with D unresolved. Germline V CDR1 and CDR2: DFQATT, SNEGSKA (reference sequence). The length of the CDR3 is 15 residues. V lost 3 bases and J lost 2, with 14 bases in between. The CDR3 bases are TGCAGTGCTAGGGGCGCGGACGAGACTGGAAACACCATATATTTT. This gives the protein CSARGADETGNTIYF.

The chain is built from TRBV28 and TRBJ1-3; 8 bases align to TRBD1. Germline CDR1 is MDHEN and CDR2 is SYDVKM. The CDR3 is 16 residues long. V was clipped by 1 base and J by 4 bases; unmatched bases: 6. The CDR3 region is CASSLSQGAAGNTIYF. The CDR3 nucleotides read TGTGCCAGCAGTTTATCGCAGGGGGCCGCGGGAAACACCATATATTTT. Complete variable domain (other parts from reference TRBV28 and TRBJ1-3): DVKVTQSSRYLVKRTGEKVFLECVQDMDHENMFWYRQDPGLGLRLIYFSYDVKMKEKGDIPEGYSVSREKKERFSLILESASTNQTSMYLCASSLSQGAAGNTIYFGEGSWLTVV.

CDR3 region: CAISEDQPGGIEQFF. The DNA of the CDR3 is TGTGCCATCAGTGAGGACCAGCCGGGCGGCATTGAGCAGTTCTTC. This chain joins TRBV10-3 and TRBJ2-1; D unresolved. The germline V and J ends were trimmed by 2 bases and 9 bases, with 17 bases remaining between them. Germline values: CDR1 ENHRY, CDR2 SYGVKD. This CDR3 is 15 amino acids long.

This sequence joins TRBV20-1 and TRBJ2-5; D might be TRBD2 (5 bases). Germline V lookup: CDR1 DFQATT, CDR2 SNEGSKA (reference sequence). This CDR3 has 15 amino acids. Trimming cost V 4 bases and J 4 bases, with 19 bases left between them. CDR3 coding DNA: TGCAGTGCTACAAAAGCGGAGGAAAGCGGAGAGACCCAGTACTTC. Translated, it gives CSATKAEESGETQYF.

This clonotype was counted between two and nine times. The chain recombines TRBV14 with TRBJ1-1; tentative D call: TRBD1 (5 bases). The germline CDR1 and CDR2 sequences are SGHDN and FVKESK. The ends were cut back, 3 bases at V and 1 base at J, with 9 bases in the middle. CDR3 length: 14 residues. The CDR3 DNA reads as TGTGCCAGCAGCCATGCAGGGACGAACACTGAAGCTTTCTTT. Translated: CASSHAGTNTEAFF.

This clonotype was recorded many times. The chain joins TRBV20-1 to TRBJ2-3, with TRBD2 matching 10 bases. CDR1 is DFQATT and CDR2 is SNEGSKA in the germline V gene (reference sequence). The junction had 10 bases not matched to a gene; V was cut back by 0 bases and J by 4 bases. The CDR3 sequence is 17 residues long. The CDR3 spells CSARDSPSGRFADTQYF. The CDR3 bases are TGCAGTGCTAGAGATTCCCCTAGCGGGAGATTCGCAGATACGCAGTATTTT.

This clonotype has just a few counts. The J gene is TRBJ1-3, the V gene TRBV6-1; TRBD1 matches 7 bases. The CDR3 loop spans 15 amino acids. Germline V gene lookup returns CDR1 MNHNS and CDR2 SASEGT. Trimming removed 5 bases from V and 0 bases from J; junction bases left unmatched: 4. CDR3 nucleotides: TGTGCCAGCAGTCACAGGGGCCCCTCTGGAAACACCATATATTTT. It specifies CASSHRGPSGNTIYF.

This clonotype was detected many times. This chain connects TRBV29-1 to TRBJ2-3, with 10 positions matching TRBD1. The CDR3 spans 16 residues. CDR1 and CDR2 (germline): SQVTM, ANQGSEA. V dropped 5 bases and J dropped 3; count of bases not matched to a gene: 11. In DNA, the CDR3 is TGCAGCGTTAGGAAATTACTGGGACAGGGGACAGATACGCAGTATTTT. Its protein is CSVRKLLGQGTDTQYF.